A selection of T cell receptor beta chains follows, all from one sample in a study of blood T cell repertoires in COVID-19. Clones were sequenced by immunoSEQ multiplex PCR, and TCRdb holds only the in-frame ones, with some missing. Of some 110,000 clones in the sample, approximately 81% were seen once. The sequenced material came from peripheral blood. The receptors were gathered from a man older than 75 with acute or convalescent COVID-19. The conserved cysteine and the conserved F or W are not part of the CDR3 here. D genes are given only for firm matches.

V gene: TRBV2; J gene: TRBJ1-1; D gene: TRBD1; CDR3 protein: ASSIKGQWNTEAF
V gene: TRBV7-9; J gene: TRBJ2-5; D gene: NA; CDR3 protein: ASSSLFERAQETQY
V gene: TRBV5-1; J gene: TRBJ1-1; D gene: TRBD1; CDR3 protein: ASSLTGGTEAF
V gene: TRBV27; J gene: TRBJ2-3; D gene: NA; CDR3 protein: ASSRGGDTQY
V gene: TRBV10-3; J gene: TRBJ2-5; D gene: NA; CDR3 protein: ATGGQIQETQY
V gene: TRBV7-9; J gene: TRBJ2-1; D gene: NA; CDR3 protein: ASSLALLLPNEQF
V gene: TRBV18; J gene: TRBJ2-2; D gene: NA; CDR3 protein: ASSPRASNTGELF
V gene: TRBV27; J gene: TRBJ2-2; D gene: TRBD2; CDR3 protein: ASIRRLAGQPNTGELF
V gene: TRBV6-1; J gene: TRBJ2-7; D gene: NA; CDR3 protein: ASSGAPGGAAYYEQY
V gene: TRBV30; J gene: TRBJ2-3; D gene: TRBD2; CDR3 protein: AWRKGTSRNTQY
V gene: TRBV19; J gene: TRBJ1-5; D gene: NA; CDR3 protein: ASSITATGFGGNQPQH
V gene: TRBV6-6; J gene: TRBJ2-2; D gene: NA; CDR3 protein: ASSYSGGGELF
V gene: TRBV30; J gene: TRBJ1-5; D gene: NA; CDR3 protein: AWSVRGRQPQH
V gene: TRBV29-1; J gene: TRBJ1-2; D gene: TRBD1; CDR3 protein: SVETGNYGYT
V gene: TRBV7-8; J gene: TRBJ1-2; D gene: TRBD1; CDR3 protein: ASSLRGQGGLNYGYT
V gene: TRBV4-2; J gene: TRBJ1-5; D gene: TRBD1; CDR3 protein: ASSQAGQGEQPQH
V gene: TRBV6-5; J gene: TRBJ2-7; D gene: TRBD1; CDR3 protein: ASSLHGTGTYEQY
V gene: TRBV24-1; J gene: TRBJ2-1; D gene: NA; CDR3 protein: ATSDLHGNEQF
V gene: TRBV9; J gene: TRBJ2-1; D gene: TRBD1; CDR3 protein: ASSKQGAYNEQF
V gene: TRBV28; J gene: TRBJ1-5; D gene: TRBD1; CDR3 protein: ASRYGDRKYQPQH
V gene: TRBV3-1/TRBV3-2; J gene: TRBJ2-7; D gene: TRBD1; CDR3 protein: ASSAGQGRHEQY
V gene: TRBV24-1; J gene: TRBJ2-3; D gene: NA; CDR3 protein: ATSDDRRPTDTQY
V gene: TRBV2; J gene: TRBJ1-1; D gene: NA; CDR3 protein: ASITYEDMISGTEAF
V gene: TRBV5-1; J gene: TRBJ2-1; D gene: TRBD2; CDR3 protein: ASSLGLAGVPYNEQF
V gene: TRBV5-4; J gene: TRBJ1-5; D gene: NA; CDR3 protein: ASPPSRPGQGNQPQH
V gene: TRBV5-5; J gene: TRBJ2-7; D gene: NA; CDR3 protein: ASSLTGVSMVYEQY
V gene: TRBV7-6; J gene: TRBJ1-4; D gene: NA; CDR3 protein: ASSLVPAGEKLF
V gene: TRBV18; J gene: TRBJ1-2; D gene: NA; CDR3 protein: ASSQDTIGYT
V gene: TRBV4-2; J gene: TRBJ2-7; D gene: NA; CDR3 protein: ASSTRKGLTRNEQY
V gene: TRBV28; J gene: TRBJ1-1; D gene: TRBD1; CDR3 protein: AAKSPGQGAGNTEAF
V gene: TRBV6-4; J gene: TRBJ2-7; D gene: NA; CDR3 protein: ASSDSRGRQEAYEQY
V gene: TRBV7-9; J gene: TRBJ2-3; D gene: NA; CDR3 protein: ASSVRRQFTDTQY
V gene: TRBV6-1; J gene: TRBJ2-7; D gene: TRBD1; CDR3 protein: ASSEAGTGAVLSYEQY
V gene: TRBV5-1; J gene: TRBJ2-7; D gene: NA; CDR3 protein: ASSFRTGGYEQY
V gene: TRBV5-1; J gene: TRBJ1-1; D gene: NA; CDR3 protein: ASSNPSGNTEAF